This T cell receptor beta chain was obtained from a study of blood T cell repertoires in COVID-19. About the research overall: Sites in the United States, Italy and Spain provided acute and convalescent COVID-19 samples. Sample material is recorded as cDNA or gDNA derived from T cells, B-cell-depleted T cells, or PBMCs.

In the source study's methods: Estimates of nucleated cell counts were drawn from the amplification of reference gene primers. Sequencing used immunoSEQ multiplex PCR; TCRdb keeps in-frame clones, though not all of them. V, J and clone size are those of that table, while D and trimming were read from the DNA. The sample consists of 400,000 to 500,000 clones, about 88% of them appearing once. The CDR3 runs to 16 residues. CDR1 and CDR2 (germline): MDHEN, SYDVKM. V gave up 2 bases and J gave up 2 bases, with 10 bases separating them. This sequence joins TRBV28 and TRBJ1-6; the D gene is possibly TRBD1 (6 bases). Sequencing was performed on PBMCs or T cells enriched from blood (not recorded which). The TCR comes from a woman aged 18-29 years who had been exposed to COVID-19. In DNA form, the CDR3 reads TGTGCCAGCAGTTTAAACAGGGAACCCTATAATTCACCCCTCCACTTT. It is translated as CASSLNREPYNSPLHF.